A selection of T cell receptor beta chains follows, all from one sample in a study of blood T cells in healthy people across ages. TCRdb processed the 5' RACE reads anew with MiXCR; each CDR3 protein has one entry. The sample includes about 730,000 distinct CDR3 sequences, 35% to 45% seen only once; the top ten take 20% to 25%. The material sequenced was blood. These TCRs come from a woman aged 55-75 years in good health. Both conserved end residues are part of each CDR3. A D gene is named only where the DNA matches it firmly. Only some rows state a clone size, as once, few, many or a class for expanded clones.

d_gene: -
abundance: many
v_gene: TRBV4-2
j_gene: TRBJ2-7
CDR3nt: TGTGCCAGCAGCCTACCGGGAAACTCCTACGAGCAGTACTTC
CDR3aa: CASSLPGNSYEQYF

d_gene: TRBD1
abundance: few
v_gene: TRBV25-1
j_gene: TRBJ2-7
CDR3nt: TGTGCCAGCAGTGAAACAGGGGGCAAGCAGTACTTC
CDR3aa: CASSETGGKQYF

d_gene: TRBD1
abundance: few
v_gene: TRBV12-3/TRBV12-4
j_gene: TRBJ2-1
CDR3nt: TGTGCCAGCAGTTTAGCGGGACAGGGGAGCGACAATGAGCAGTTCTTC
CDR3aa: CASSLAGQGSDNEQFF

d_gene: -
abundance: -
v_gene: TRBV7-6
j_gene: TRBJ2-3
CDR3nt: TGTGCCAGCAGCAAGTCCTCCCTCGGCACAGATACGCAGTATTTT
CDR3aa: CASSKSSLGTDTQYF

d_gene: TRBD2
abundance: few
v_gene: TRBV27
j_gene: TRBJ2-1
CDR3nt: TGTGCCAGCAGTTCCTTGGGACTAGCGGACAATGAGCAGTTCTTC
CDR3aa: CASSSLGLADNEQFF

d_gene: -
abundance: few
v_gene: TRBV3-1
j_gene: TRBJ1-1
CDR3nt: TGTGCCAGCAGCCAATCCGGACAGTGGGTCGCAGCTTTCTTT
CDR3aa: CASSQSGQWVAAFF

d_gene: TRBD2
abundance: -
v_gene: TRBV6-2/TRBV6-3
j_gene: TRBJ2-3
CDR3nt: TGTGCCAGCAGTTCTGTACGACTAGCGAGAGCAGATACGCAGTATTTT
CDR3aa: CASSSVRLARADTQYF

d_gene: -
abundance: few
v_gene: TRBV6-6
j_gene: TRBJ2-6
CDR3nt: TGTGCCAGCAGTTCTCTTGGTGGGGCCAACGTCCTGACTTTC
CDR3aa: CASSSLGGANVLTF

d_gene: -
abundance: -
v_gene: TRBV12-3/TRBV12-4
j_gene: TRBJ2-1
CDR3nt: TGTGCCAGCAGTTTACAAGGGGGTAGGTTCTTC
CDR3aa: CASSLQGGRFF

d_gene: -
abundance: -
v_gene: TRBV7-2
j_gene: TRBJ2-3
CDR3nt: TGTGCCAGCAGCACAGACAAGGATACGCAGTATTTT
CDR3aa: CASSTDKDTQYF

d_gene: TRBD1
abundance: -
v_gene: TRBV6-5
j_gene: TRBJ2-7
CDR3nt: TGTGCCAGCAGTTATAGGGACAGGGGCATCTACGAGCAGTACTTC
CDR3aa: CASSYRDRGIYEQYF

d_gene: -
abundance: many
v_gene: TRBV29-1
j_gene: TRBJ1-2
CDR3nt: TGCAGCGTTGAAGGGGGGGGAAATGGCTACACCTTC
CDR3aa: CSVEGGGNGYTF

d_gene: -
abundance: -
v_gene: TRBV6-2/TRBV6-3
j_gene: TRBJ2-7
CDR3nt: TGTGCCAGCGGGACGGGAGTTACTAACGAGCAGTACTTC
CDR3aa: CASGTGVTNEQYF

d_gene: -
abundance: many
v_gene: TRBV12-3/TRBV12-4
j_gene: TRBJ1-2
CDR3nt: TGTGCCAGCAGTTTGTCGTTGGGCTACACCTTC
CDR3aa: CASSLSLGYTF

d_gene: TRBD1
abundance: few
v_gene: TRBV2
j_gene: TRBJ2-5
CDR3nt: TGTGCCATTTGGTACTCCGGGACAGGAGGATGGCAGTACTTC
CDR3aa: CAIWYSGTGGWQYF

d_gene: -
abundance: -
v_gene: TRBV29-1
j_gene: TRBJ1-1
CDR3nt: TGCAGCGCCCCCAAATCTGGCAGGGGCAGGGGCACTGAAGCTTTCTTT
CDR3aa: CSAPKSGRGRGTEAFF

d_gene: -
abundance: once
v_gene: TRBV3-1
j_gene: TRBJ1-1
CDR3nt: TGTGCCAGCAGACGCAGTACAGGGAACACTGAAGCTTTCTTT
CDR3aa: CASRRSTGNTEAFF

d_gene: TRBD2
abundance: -
v_gene: TRBV29-1
j_gene: TRBJ2-7
CDR3nt: TGCAGCGTTGAACCAAAGTGGACAGTAGGGACTAGCGGGCGCCTACGGCCCTCCTACGAGCAGTACTTC
CDR3aa: CSVEPKWTVGTSGRLRPSYEQYF

d_gene: -
abundance: few
v_gene: TRBV7-3
j_gene: TRBJ1-6
CDR3nt: TGTGCCAGCAGCCCTGAGACACGTAGCTCCTATAATTCACCCCTCCACTTT
CDR3aa: CASSPETRSSYNSPLHF

d_gene: TRBD1
abundance: few
v_gene: TRBV27
j_gene: TRBJ2-7
CDR3nt: TGTGCCAGCAACAGGGGCTACGAGCAGTACTTC
CDR3aa: CASNRGYEQYF

d_gene: -
abundance: -
v_gene: TRBV10-3
j_gene: TRBJ1-3
CDR3nt: TGTGCCATCAGTGGTACACAGGCTATCTCTGGAAACACCATATATTTT
CDR3aa: CAISGTQAISGNTIYF

d_gene: -
abundance: -
v_gene: TRBV6-2/TRBV6-3
j_gene: TRBJ1-4
CDR3nt: TGTGCCAGCAGTTACGGGGGCCTTGCAACTAATGAAAAACTGTTTTTT
CDR3aa: CASSYGGLATNEKLFF

d_gene: -
abundance: -
v_gene: TRBV5-1
j_gene: TRBJ2-7
CDR3nt: TGCGCCAGCAGCTCGGACCAAACTCGAAGACAGATACCCTACGAGCAGTACTTC
CDR3aa: CASSSDQTRRQIPYEQYF

d_gene: TRBD2
abundance: -
v_gene: TRBV6-5
j_gene: TRBJ2-7
CDR3nt: TGTGCCAGCCGAAGGGGTAGGGAGGGCGAGCAGTACTTC
CDR3aa: CASRRGREGEQYF

d_gene: -
abundance: many
v_gene: TRBV7-2
j_gene: TRBJ2-5
CDR3nt: TGTGCCAGCAGCCCCCGACAAGCAGAGACCCAGTACTTC
CDR3aa: CASSPRQAETQYF

d_gene: -
abundance: -
v_gene: TRBV6-5
j_gene: TRBJ1-1
CDR3nt: TGTGGATCCCGCGGGGGGCTGGGCACTGAAGCTTTCTTT
CDR3aa: CGSRGGLGTEAFF

d_gene: -
abundance: -
v_gene: TRBV4-3
j_gene: TRBJ1-1
CDR3nt: TGCGCCAGCAGAGAGGGTAAACACACTGAAGCTTTCTTT
CDR3aa: CASREGKHTEAFF

d_gene: -
abundance: -
v_gene: TRBV20-1
j_gene: TRBJ2-6
CDR3nt: TGCAGTGCTAGAGTCCGTACGGGGTCTGGGGCCAACGTCCTGACTTTC
CDR3aa: CSARVRTGSGANVLTF

d_gene: TRBD1
abundance: -
v_gene: TRBV20-1
j_gene: TRBJ1-6
CDR3nt: TGCAGTGCCTCACCGGGACAGGTTACGGCACCCCTCCACTTT
CDR3aa: CSASPGQVTAPLHF

d_gene: TRBD1
abundance: -
v_gene: TRBV12-3/TRBV12-4
j_gene: TRBJ1-5
CDR3nt: TGTGCCAGCACCCTGGGGACAGCAGGCAATCAGCCCCAGCATTTT
CDR3aa: CASTLGTAGNQPQHF

d_gene: TRBD2
abundance: few
v_gene: TRBV4-3
j_gene: TRBJ2-7
CDR3nt: TGCGCCAGCAGCCAAGATACGGAGCGGGACTTCTCCTACGAGCAGTACTTC
CDR3aa: CASSQDTERDFSYEQYF

d_gene: TRBD1
abundance: few
v_gene: TRBV5-1
j_gene: TRBJ2-3
CDR3nt: TGCGCCAGCAGCTTGTCGCTGACCAATCCGGGACAGGCCACAGATACGCAGTATTTT
CDR3aa: CASSLSLTNPGQATDTQYF

d_gene: TRBD2
abundance: -
v_gene: TRBV28
j_gene: TRBJ2-1
CDR3nt: TGTGCCAGCATTCGACTAGCGGGCTACAATGAGCAGTTCTTC
CDR3aa: CASIRLAGYNEQFF

d_gene: TRBD2
abundance: -
v_gene: TRBV20-1
j_gene: TRBJ2-7
CDR3nt: TGCAGTGCTAACCCCCCTCTAGCGGGGCCCTACGAGCAGTACTTC
CDR3aa: CSANPPLAGPYEQYF

d_gene: -
abundance: few
v_gene: TRBV7-9
j_gene: TRBJ2-1
CDR3nt: TGTGCCAGCAGCTTATCACTGAGCTCCTACAATGAGCAGTTCTTC
CDR3aa: CASSLSLSSYNEQFF

d_gene: TRBD2
abundance: -
v_gene: TRBV27
j_gene: TRBJ2-2
CDR3nt: TGTGCCAGCAGTTTTAATTTTTTGGGGGGAGGGGCGAACACCGGGGAGCTGTTTTTT
CDR3aa: CASSFNFLGGGANTGELFF